These 9 T cell receptor beta chains originate from one sample sequenced in a study of blood T cell repertoires in COVID-19. Profiling relied on immunoSEQ multiplex PCR, and the TCRdb table lists in-frame clones only, not all of them. Here the sample spans 120,000 or so clones, around 87% being singletons. The source material was peripheral blood. These receptor sequences come from a man between 65 and 79 years old with active or convalescent COVID-19.

The chain uses TRBV6-1 and TRBJ1-3, with D perhaps matching TRBD1 (5 bases). Trimming cost V 2 bases and J 4 bases, with 9 bases left between them. In germline, CDR1 is MNHNS, CDR2 SASEGT. The CDR3 length is 14 residues. DNA of the CDR3: TGTGCCAGCAGTGAAAACCAGGGCGGAAACACCATATATTTT. Translation gives CASSENQGGNTIYF.

The chain employs TRBV6-5 and TRBJ1-1; TRBD1 matches 8 bases. This CDR3 has 15 residues. Germline V gives CDR1 MNHEY, CDR2 SVGAGI. V trimming: 2 bases; J trimming: 4 bases; junction bases outside the gene matches: 6. The CDR3, as DNA: TGTGCCAGCAGTTACGTGCAGGGGGCTAGCACTGAAGCTTTCTTT. Protein sequence: CASSYVQGASTEAFF.

This chain uses TRBV5-4 with TRBJ2-5; 11 bases match TRBD2. This CDR3 region has 15 residues. Germline V lookup: CDR1 SGHNT, CDR2 YYREEE (reference sequence). Losses at the gene ends were 10 bases for V and 4 bases for J; bases not matched to a gene: 12. The CDR3 region is CAYLGASGRIETQYF. CDR3 DNA sequence: TGTGCCTATTTGGGGGCTAGCGGGAGGATAGAGACCCAGTACTTC. Combining the CDR3 with reference TRBV5-4 and TRBJ2-5 gives the whole variable domain ETGVTQSPTHLIKTRGQQVTLRCSSQSGHNTVSWYQQALGQGPQFIFQYYREEENGRGNFPPRFSGLQFPNYSSELNVNALELDDSALYLCAYLGASGRIETQYFGPGTRLLVL.

This chain links TRBV6-5 with TRBJ2-1; maybe TRBD2 (6 bases). V lost 2 bases to trimming and J lost 0 bases, with 11 bases between them. The length of the CDR3 is 16 residues. The germline V gene encodes CDR1 MNHEY and CDR2 SVGAGI. CDR3 protein: CASSYRAGSSYNEQFF. DNA for the CDR3: TGTGCCAGCAGTTACCGGGCGGGGAGCTCCTACAATGAGCAGTTCTTC.

The genes are TRBV7-9 and TRBJ2-3, with 12 nucleotides matching TRBD2. CDR1 and CDR2 from the germline V gene are SEHNR and FQNEAQ (reference sequence). V trimming: 5 bases; J trimming: 4 bases; junction bases outside the gene matches: 13. The CDR3 has 18 amino acids. The CDR3 is CASSGASPTSGRSDTQYF. The CDR3 bases are TGTGCCAGCAGCGGTGCATCCCCGACTAGCGGGAGATCAGATACGCAGTATTTT. The full variable domain, in which reference TRBV7-9 and TRBJ2-3 provide the parts outside the CDR3, is DTGVSQNPRHKITKRGQNVTFRCDPISEHNRLYWYRQTLGQGPEFLTYFQNEAQLEKSRLLSDRFSAERPKGSFSTLEIQRTEQGDSAMYLCASSGASPTSGRSDTQYFGPGTRLTVL.

The chain uses TRBV3-1 (or the pseudogene TRBV3-2) and TRBJ2-7; possibly TRBD2 for D (5 bases). The V gene lost 4 bases and the J gene lost 2 bases, with 9 bases spanning the gap. This CDR3 is built from 13 residues. Germline CDR1 LGHDT, CDR2 YNNKEL (reference sequence). CDR3 sequence reads: CASSLSGAYEQYF. CDR3 coding DNA: TGTGCCAGCAGCCTTTCCGGGGCCTACGAGCAGTACTTC.

The V call is TRBV11-2, the J call TRBJ2-7; no firm D call. V dropped 2 bases and J dropped 2 bases, with 7 bases sitting between them. Germline assignment: CDR1 SGHAT and CDR2 FQNNGV. This CDR3 contains 13 residues. Here the CDR3 reads CASSLTHTYEQYF. The CDR3 bases are TGTGCCAGCAGCTTAACACACACCTACGAGCAGTACTTC.

The chain is built from TRBV10-2 and TRBJ1-5; D unclear. Germline V CDR1 and CDR2: WSHSY, SAAADI. V was clipped by 6 bases and J by 0 bases, with 6 bases between them. The CDR3 runs to 13 residues. As DNA, the CDR3 is TGCGCCAGCAGCCAGTATAGCAATCAGCCCCAGCATTTT. This codes for CASSQYSNQPQHF.

The CDR3 spells CASRTDSYEQYF. DNA of the CDR3: TGTGCCAGCAGGACCGACAGTTACGAGCAGTACTTC. The chain is built from TRBV2 and TRBJ2-7; TRBD1 might be the D (5 bases). The CDR3 loop spans 12 amino acids. In germline, CDR1 is SNHLY, CDR2 FYNNEI. V lost 6 bases and J 4 bases, leaving 10 bases between the germline ends. Based on the CDR3 plus reference TRBV2 and TRBJ2-7, the full variable domain is EPEVTQTPSHQVTQMGQEVILRCVPISNHLYFYWYRQILGQKVEFLVSFYNNEISEKSEIFDDQFSVERPDGSNFTLKIRSTKLEDSAMYFCASRTDSYEQYFGPGTRLTVT.